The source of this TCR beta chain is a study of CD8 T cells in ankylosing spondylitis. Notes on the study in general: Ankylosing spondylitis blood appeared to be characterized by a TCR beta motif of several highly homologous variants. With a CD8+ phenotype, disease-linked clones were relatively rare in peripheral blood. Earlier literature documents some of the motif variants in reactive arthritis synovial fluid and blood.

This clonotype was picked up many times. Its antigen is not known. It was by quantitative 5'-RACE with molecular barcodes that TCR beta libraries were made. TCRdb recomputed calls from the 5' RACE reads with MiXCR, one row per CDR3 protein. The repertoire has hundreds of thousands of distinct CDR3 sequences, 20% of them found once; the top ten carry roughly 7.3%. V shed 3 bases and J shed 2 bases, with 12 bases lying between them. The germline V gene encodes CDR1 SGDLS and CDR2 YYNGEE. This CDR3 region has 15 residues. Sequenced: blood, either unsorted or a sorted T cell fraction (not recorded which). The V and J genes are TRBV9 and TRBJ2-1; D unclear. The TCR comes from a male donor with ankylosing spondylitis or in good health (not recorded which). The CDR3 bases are TGTGCCAGCAGCGCCTGGTCGGAAACCTACAATGAGCAGTTCTTC. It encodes CASSAWSETYNEQFF.